This T cell receptor beta chain was recovered during a study of blood T cells in healthy people across ages. V lost 2 bases and J lost 1, with 8 bases in between. This CDR3 spans 13 amino acids. Germline values: CDR1 SQVTM, CDR2 ANQGSEA. This clonotype appeared once. Antigen unknown. Study-wide points: Estimated diversity that came from one million T cells was considered an underestimate.

Combining a sample-barcoded 5' primer with a J-beta primer mix, a second PCR ran for roughly 6 to 12 cycles. One entry per CDR3 protein results from TCRdb running MiXCR on the 5' RACE reads. The data hold 700,000 to 950,000 distinct CDR3 sequences, with 58% observed a single time. This chain uses TRBV29-1 with TRBJ1-1, with TRBD1 as a possible D gene (5 bases). Input material: blood. The TCR sequence derives from a man aged 30 to 45 in good health. The CDR3 bases are TGCAGCGTTGAAATACAGGCGAACACTGAAGCTTTCTTT. Amino acid sequence: CSVEIQANTEAFF.